The 32 T cell receptor beta chains reported below all come from one sample, sequenced in a study of shared clonotypes between healthy human individuals. Clones were read by immunoSEQ multiplex PCR, and TCRdb kept only the in-frame ones, dropping some. The table shows about 1 million clones, with about 75% occurring only once. What was sequenced was memory CD4+ T cells sorted from blood. The subset is: CD45RA-negative fraction. Receptors originate from a man aged 18 to 29 in good health.

V and J are TRBV7-8 and TRBJ2-7, with unresolved D. Per germline, CDR1 SGHVS and CDR2 FQNEAQ. The germline V and J ends were trimmed by 5 bases and 6 bases, with 14 bases remaining between them. There are 13 residues in the CDR3. In DNA form, the CDR3 reads TGTGCCAGCAGCCCAGACCCAACCCTCGAGCAGTACTTC. This translates into CASSPDPTLEQYF.

Regarding this clone: In the same sample, other DNA sequences code for this CDR3. The rearrangement uses TRBV2 and TRBJ2-5, with TRBD1 matching 7 bases. The germline V gene encodes CDR1 SNHLY and CDR2 FYNNEI. This CDR3 contains 14 residues. With 6 bases clipped from V and 2 bases from J, the junction kept 6 bases outside the gene matches. The CDR3 loop is CASSADRAQETQYF. CDR3 bases: TGTGCCAGCAGCGCCGACAGGGCACAAGAGACCCAGTACTTC.

This clone was observed once. V is TRBV5-6 and J is TRBJ1-2, with D tentatively TRBD1 (6 bases). V was trimmed by 4 bases and J by 8 bases, leaving 18 bases between them. The germline gives CDR1 SGHDT, CDR2 YYEEEE. The CDR3 spans 14 residues. In nucleotides, the CDR3 is TGTGCCAGCAGCCCTGTCAGGGGCCGAGGGGGCTACACCTTC. Protein: CASSPVRGRGGYTF. The full variable domain, rest sourced from reference TRBV5-6 and TRBJ1-2, is DAGVTQSPTHLIKTRGQQVTLRCSPKSGHDTVSWYQQALGQGPQFIFQYYEEEERQRGNFPDRFSGHQFPNYSSELNVNALLLGDSALYLCASSPVRGRGGYTFGSGTRLTVV.

As concerns this clone: In the same sample, other DNA sequences code for this CDR3. The chain recombines TRBV9 with TRBJ1-2; D is ambiguous. The CDR3 runs 12 residues. The ends were cut back, 0 bases at V and 8 bases at J, with 8 bases in the middle. Germline V gives CDR1 SGDLS, CDR2 YYNGEE. This CDR3 reads CASSVARGGYTF. The CDR3, as DNA: TGTGCCAGCAGCGTAGCACGGGGAGGCTACACCTTC.

CDR3 bases: TGCGCCAGCAAATCCCGACTAGCGGGGAACACCGGGGAGCTGTTTTTT. It encodes CASKSRLAGNTGELFF. The J gene is TRBJ2-2, the V gene TRBV10-1; 10 bases align to TRBD2. The CDR3 covers 16 residues. Trimming cost V 7 bases and J 1 base; bases outside gene matches: 6. Germline V gene data show CDR1 as WNHNN and CDR2 as SYGVQD (reference sequence).

Only one count was recorded for this clone. The V call is TRBV7-8, the J call TRBJ1-2; D not resolved. The CDR3 has 13 residues. CDR1 and CDR2 (germline): SGHVS, FQNEAQ. Between the trimmed V and J ends, which lost 1 base and 1 base, there was a span of 4 bases. As DNA, the CDR3 is TGTGCCAGCAGCTTAGAGTTTAACTATGGCTACACCTTC. The encoded protein is CASSLEFNYGYTF.

This clone was counted only a few times. The genes are TRBV2 and TRBJ1-4; 9 nucleotides align to TRBD1. Trimming removed 6 bases from V and 3 bases from J; junction bases left unmatched: 2. Germline assignment: CDR1 SNHLY and CDR2 FYNNEI. The CDR3 totals 14 residues. CDR3 coding DNA: TGTGCCAGCAGGGGACAGGGTCCTAATGAAAAACTGTTTTTT. Protein product: CASRGQGPNEKLFF.

The genes are TRBV5-4 and TRBJ2-1, with 10 positions matching TRBD2. J was trimmed by 4 bases and V by 5 bases; bases with no gene match: 9. CDR3 length equals 16 residues. The germline V gene has CDR1 SGHNT and CDR2 YYREEE (reference sequence). In DNA, the CDR3 is TGTGCCAGCAGTGGCCTAGCGGGGGCCTGGTACAATGAGCAGTTCTTC. It translates to CASSGLAGAWYNEQFF.

This clone was counted only a few times. The V call is TRBV5-6, the J call TRBJ1-1; D is ambiguous. V was shortened by 4 bases and J by 1 base, with 8 bases between the two germline ends. The length of the CDR3 is 13 residues. Germline V gene lookup returns CDR1 SGHDT and CDR2 YYEEEE. The CDR3 nucleotides read TGTGCCAGCAGCCTGCAATGGAACACTGAAGCTTTCTTT. Protein sequence: CASSLQWNTEAFF.

The CDR3 coding sequence is TGCGCCAGCAGTGAATCCAACAGGGGTTCCTATGGCTACACCTTC. This codes for CASSESNRGSYGYTF. This chain joins TRBV10-2 and TRBJ1-2; 7 bases are shared with TRBD1. The CDR3 extends over 15 amino acids. The ends lost 3 bases at V and 4 bases at J; junction bases unmatched: 8. Germline V gene data show CDR1 as WSHSY and CDR2 as SAAADI.

In the case of this clone: A far larger clone is off by one base, so a read error is likely. The rearrangement links TRBV4-2 to TRBJ2-2; D is unclear. V lost 2 bases to trimming and J lost 4 bases, with 2 bases between them. The V gene's germline CDR1 is LGHNA and CDR2 YNFKEQ. This CDR3 is built from 12 residues. The DNA of the CDR3 is TGTGCCAGCAGCCAACGCACCGGGGAGCTGTTTTTT. Encoded protein: CASSQRTGELFF.

The CDR3 here is CASSPIPQGTDTQYF. The CDR3 DNA reads as TGTGCCAGCAGCCCAATACCACAGGGCACAGATACGCAGTATTTT. This chain connects TRBV9 to TRBJ2-3, with a weak D call TRBD1 (5 bases). This CDR3 is 15 amino acids long. The germline V and J ends were trimmed by 4 bases and 1 base, with 13 bases remaining between them. Germline values: CDR1 SGDLS, CDR2 YYNGEE.

The chain is built from TRBV7-3 and TRBJ2-2; 7 nucleotides align to TRBD2. Germline CDR1 is SGHTA and CDR2 is FQGTGA. The CDR3 spans 17 residues. V was clipped by 5 bases and J by 7 bases; unmatched bases: 16. In nucleotides, the CDR3 is TGTGCCAGCAGCCGCATCCTTCTGAGACTAGCAGGCGGGGAGCTGTTTTTT. Protein: CASSRILLRLAGGELFF.

The V gene is TRBV7-9, the J gene TRBJ2-1; a possible D gene is TRBD2 (6 bases). CDR3 length equals 15 residues. V was pared by 5 bases and J by 5 bases, with 16 bases between. Germline loops: CDR1 SEHNR, CDR2 FQNEAQ (reference sequence). The CDR3 sequence: CASSPAGTVNNEQFF. In DNA form, the CDR3 reads TGTGCCAGCAGCCCGGCCGGGACTGTGAACAATGAGCAGTTCTTC.

As concerns this clone: An end of the junction differs from the germline gene, which may be a read error. The chain combines TRBV5-1 with TRBJ1-6; 9 nucleotides match TRBD1. CDR3 length: 14 amino acids. Per the germline V gene, CDR1 is SGHRS and CDR2 is YFSETQ. The CDR3 DNA reads TGTGCCAGCAGCTGGGGACAGGGACATTCACCCCTCCACTTT. Amino acid sequence: CASSWGQGHSPLHF.

The chain recombines TRBV5-6 with TRBJ2-1, with D perhaps matching TRBD2 (6 bases). V was pared by 2 bases and J by 12 bases, with 12 bases between. Germline loops: CDR1 SGHDT, CDR2 YYEEEE. The CDR3 loop spans 12 amino acids. The CDR3 here is CASSFGRDSQFF. The DNA of the CDR3 is TGTGCCAGCAGCTTTGGCCGGGACTCGCAGTTCTTC.

This rearrangement joins TRBV7-2 to TRBJ2-5; possibly TRBD2 for D (6 bases). The CDR3 consists of 14 residues. Trimming took off 5 bases at V and 4 bases at J, with 14 bases between the two ends. Germline lookup yields CDR1 SGHTA and CDR2 FQGNSA. CDR3 coding DNA: TGTGCCAGCAGCCTACGGACTATCGGAGAGACCCAGTACTTC. Its protein product is CASSLRTIGETQYF.

V and J are TRBV29-1 and TRBJ2-5; 10 positions agree with TRBD2. CDR3 size: 15 residues. The germline CDR1 and CDR2 sequences are SQVTM and ANQGSEA. The DNA of the CDR3 is TGCAGTATCACAGATTTCCTAGCGGGGGCAGGGACCCAGTACTTC. It encodes CSITDFLAGAGTQYF.

The rearrangement joins TRBV6-1 to TRBJ2-1; TRBD2 is a possible D gene (5 bases). This CDR3 is 14 amino acids long. In germline, CDR1 is MNHNS, CDR2 SASEGT. V was trimmed by 4 bases and J by 6 bases, leaving 13 bases between them. The CDR3 sequence is CASSVPKAVNEQFF. For the CDR3, the DNA is TGTGCCAGCAGTGTTCCCAAAGCGGTCAATGAGCAGTTCTTC.

A single count supports this clone. The V gene is TRBV5-1, the J gene TRBJ2-3; TRBD1 aligns across 7 bases. This CDR3 is 17 amino acids long. Trimming cost V 4 bases and J 2 bases; bases outside gene matches: 13. Germline assignment: CDR1 SGHRS and CDR2 YFSETQ. CDR3 nucleotide sequence: TGCGCCAGCAGCGTTAAGACCCCAGGGGGTCCCACAGATACGCAGTATTTT. It specifies CASSVKTPGGPTDTQYF.

This chain uses TRBV5-1 with TRBJ2-7; 7 bases match TRBD1. The germline V gene has CDR1 SGHRS and CDR2 YFSETQ. CDR3 length equals 15 residues. V gave up 1 base and J gave up 1 base; unmatched junction bases: 5. The CDR3 coding sequence is TGCGCCAGCAGCTTGACAGGGACAGTGTCCTACGAGCAGTACTTC. As protein: CASSLTGTVSYEQYF.

This rearrangement joins TRBV2 to TRBJ2-2; D is unresolved. CDR3 length: 12 amino acids. Germline lookup yields CDR1 SNHLY and CDR2 FYNNEI. The germline V and J ends were trimmed by 5 bases and 7 bases, with 8 bases remaining between them. DNA for the CDR3: TGTGCCAGCAGTCTGACGGGCGGGGAGCTGTTTTTT. This gives the protein CASSLTGGELFF.

About this clone itself: With a much larger clone just one base away, this may be a read error. Other DNA sequences of this sample code for an identical CDR3. This chain uses TRBV18 with TRBJ2-3; D unclear. Germline-derived CDR1 and CDR2 are KGHSH and LQKENI. Trimming cost V 2 bases and J 3 bases, with 3 bases left between them. CDR3 length equals 12 residues. The CDR3 spells CASSPGTDTQYF. Written as DNA, the CDR3 is TGTGCCAGCTCACCAGGGACAGATACGCAGTATTTT.

The CDR3 loop is CASSPLTTAGNTIYF. The CDR3 DNA follows: TGTGCCAGCAGTCCTCTTACGACAGCTGGAAACACCATATATTTT. This chain links TRBV27 with TRBJ1-3, with a tentative D call TRBD1 (5 bases). The V end was cut by 5 bases, the J end by 2 bases, with 13 bases between. The CDR3 spans 15 residues. Germline V gene sequence: CDR1 MNHEY, CDR2 SMNVEV (reference sequence).

V is TRBV7-9 and J is TRBJ2-1; no firm D call. Germline-derived CDR1 and CDR2 are SEHNR and FQNEAQ (reference sequence). The CDR3 has 12 residues. V lost 11 bases and J lost 5, with 13 bases in between. DNA of the CDR3: TGTGCCTCATCCCTACAACACAATGAGCAGTTCTTC. Its translation: CASSLQHNEQFF. The variable domain in full, with the rest retrieved from reference TRBV7-9 and TRBJ2-1, is DTGVSQNPRHKITKRGQNVTFRCDPISEHNRLYWYRQTLGQGPEFLTYFQNEAQLEKSRLLSDRFSAERPKGSFSTLEIQRTEQGDSAMYLCASSLQHNEQFFGPGTRLTVL.

The chain recombines TRBV5-1 with TRBJ2-1, with 8 bases that match TRBD2. V lost 0 bases to trimming and J lost 5 bases; unmatched junction nucleotides: 13. CDR1 is SGHRS, CDR2 YFSETQ, per germline. The CDR3 loop spans 18 amino acids. The CDR3 protein is CASSLALGSGRWDNEQFF. CDR3 sequence (DNA): TGCGCCAGCAGCTTGGCCTTGGGGAGCGGGAGATGGGACAATGAGCAGTTCTTC.

This clone has more than one count but fewer than ten. This chain connects TRBV2 to TRBJ1-2; TRBD1 matches at 7 bases. Trimming removed 2 bases from V and 2 bases from J; junction bases left unmatched: 2. Per germline, CDR1 SNHLY and CDR2 FYNNEI. The CDR3 has 14 amino acids. CDR3 bases: TGTGCCAGCAGTGAAAGAGGGGGCAACTATGGCTACACCTTC. It yields the protein CASSERGGNYGYTF.

The rearrangement uses TRBV6-6 and TRBJ1-1, with 12 bases lining up with TRBD1. This CDR3 has 15 amino acids. Trimming cost V 4 bases and J 1 base; bases outside gene matches: 1. Germline assignment: CDR1 MNHNY and CDR2 SVGAGI (reference sequence). CDR3 coding DNA: TGTGCCAGCAGTTGGGGACAGGGGGCGAACACTGAAGCTTTCTTT. It yields the protein CASSWGQGANTEAFF.

The CDR3 region is CASSGGDSLGETQYF. The CDR3 DNA reads as TGTGCCAGCAGCGGAGGGGACAGCCTGGGAGAGACCCAGTACTTC. The V call is TRBV5-4, the J call TRBJ2-5; a weak D match, TRBD1 (7 bases). This CDR3 comprises 15 residues. The germline gives CDR1 SGHNT, CDR2 YYREEE (reference sequence). V was clipped by 4 bases and J by 4 bases, with 17 bases between them.

The V gene is TRBV29-1, the J gene TRBJ2-5, with D unresolved. The tail of the sequence fits TRBJ2-7 better, so the J call may be wrong. The CDR3 contains 11 residues. Germline V CDR1 and CDR2: SQVTM, ANQGSEA. The CDR3 reads CSVSEPGEQYF. As DNA, the CDR3 is TGCAGCGTTTCGGAACCTGGCGAGCAGTACTTC.

This clone was observed once. The chain combines TRBV19 with TRBJ1-5; TRBD1 might be the D (5 bases). This CDR3 comprises 14 residues. V was pared by 5 bases and J by 4 bases, with 12 bases between. Germline lookup yields CDR1 LNHDA and CDR2 SQIVND (reference sequence). CDR3 protein: CASSPGTSNQPQHF. CDR3 bases: TGTGCCAGTAGTCCCGGGACTAGTAATCAGCCCCAGCATTTT. The full variable domain, in which reference TRBV19 and TRBJ1-5 provide the parts outside the CDR3, is DGGITQSPKYLFRKEGQNVTLSCEQNLNHDAMYWYRQDPGQGLRLIYYSQIVNDFQKGDIAEGYSVSREKKESFPLTVTSAQKNPTAFYLCASSPGTSNQPQHFGDGTRLSIL.

This rearrangement joins TRBV28 to TRBJ1-1; D possibly corresponds to TRBD1 (6 bases). The CDR3 is 13 amino acids. Germline CDR1 MDHEN, CDR2 SYDVKM. V lost 3 bases and J lost 8, with 13 bases in between. CDR3 DNA sequence: TGTGCCAGCAGTTTGGGACATCCGCCCGAAGCTTTCTTT. This gives the protein CASSLGHPPEAFF. The full variable domain, its missing parts supplied by reference TRBV28 and TRBJ1-1, is DVKVTQSSRYLVKRTGEKVFLECVQDMDHENMFWYRQDPGLGLRLIYFSYDVKMKEKGDIPEGYSVSREKKERFSLILESASTNQTSMYLCASSLGHPPEAFFGQGTRLTVV.